A single sample gave rise to the 18 T cell receptor beta chains below, sequenced in a study of OX40 agonist ivuxolimab in advanced cancers. Library preparation was by the immunoSEQ multiplex PCR assay. In TCRdb, the immuneACCESS table is reduced to in-frame sequences with V and J assigned. These tables do not hold every clone; where another copy was compared, an unresolved V gene accounts for under half, and the others remain unexplained. In this sample the table shows roughly 92,000 clones, roughly 90% of which occur a single time. 3.4% of the sample comes from the top ten. Sample: CD4+ or CD8+ T cells sorted from blood, taken in a trial of the OX40 agonist ivuxolimab. These TCRs come from an adult with an advanced solid tumor such as melanoma, head and neck, liver or kidney cancer.

V usage is TRBV2 and J usage is TRBJ1-2, with a tentative D call TRBD1 (5 bases). The CDR3 contains 16 residues. V was clipped by 2 bases and J by 8 bases, with 21 bases between them. Germline lookup yields CDR1 SNHLY and CDR2 FYNNEI. The CDR3 reads CASSEFGRDAIRGYTF. For the CDR3, the DNA is TGTGCCAGCAGTGAATTCGGTCGGGACGCAATTAGGGGCTACACCTTC.

This chain links TRBV9 with TRBJ2-7, with D possibly matching TRBD2 (6 bases). V was pared by 4 bases and J by 5 bases, with 16 bases between. The CDR3 spans 14 residues. CDR1 and CDR2 from the germline V gene are SGDLS and YYNGEE. In nucleotides, the CDR3 is TGTGCCAGCAGCCCCGGGACTCCTCTAAACGAGCAGTACTTC. Translation gives CASSPGTPLNEQYF.

This clone was counted only a few times. The chain uses TRBV27 and TRBJ1-5; D remains ambiguous. Looked up from germline, CDR1 is MNHEY and CDR2 is SMNVEV (reference sequence). This CDR3 region has 15 residues. V was shortened by 4 bases and J by 0 bases, with 10 bases between the two germline ends. The CDR3 loop reads CASSSVGYSNQPQHF. CDR3 bases: TGTGCCAGCAGTTCCGTAGGGTATAGCAATCAGCCCCAGCATTTT.

V usage is TRBV19 and J usage is TRBJ1-2; 9 positions match TRBD1. The germline CDR1 and CDR2 sequences are LNHDA and SQIVND (reference sequence). V was pared by 3 bases and J by 5 bases, with 10 bases of the junction left unmatched. This CDR3 comprises 16 residues. CDR3 loop: CASSIETGGIRYGYTF. The CDR3 bases are TGTGCCAGTAGTATTGAGACAGGGGGGATCCGATATGGCTACACCTTC.

The V gene is TRBV19, the J gene TRBJ1-5; 7 bases align to TRBD1. This CDR3 is built from 14 residues. Trimming at V came to 9 bases and at J to 0 bases, leaving 5 bases not matched to a gene. CDR1 and CDR2 from the germline V gene are LNHDA and SQIVND (reference sequence). Written as DNA, the CDR3 is TGTGCCAGCACGGACAGGTATAGCAATCAGCCCCAGCATTTT. Its translation: CASTDRYSNQPQHF.

The V and J genes are TRBV5-4 and TRBJ2-3; TRBD1 might be the D (5 bases). There are 17 residues in the CDR3. CDR1 is SGHNT, CDR2 YYREEE, per germline (reference sequence). Between the trimmed V and J ends, which lost 1 base and 6 bases, there was a span of 21 bases. The CDR3 DNA is TGTGCCAGCAGCTTGATATCCCACAGGATGGGTGTGGATACGCAGTATTTT. It is translated as CASSLISHRMGVDTQYF. Drawing the rest from reference TRBV5-4 and TRBJ2-3, the complete variable domain is ETGVTQSPTHLIKTRGQQVTLRCSSQSGHNTVSWYQQALGQGPQFIFQYYREEENGRGNFPPRFSGLQFPNYSSELNVNALELDDSALYLCASSLISHRMGVDTQYFGPGTRLTVL.

This clone was recorded only once. The chain uses TRBV12-5 and TRBJ2-5; TRBD2 is a possible D gene (6 bases). The CDR3 length is 17 residues. Germline-derived CDR1 and CDR2 are LGHNT and FRNRAP. V was pared by 0 bases and J by 0 bases, with 14 bases between. CDR3 region: CASGLVPGTSYQETQYF. CDR3 in DNA: TGTGCTAGTGGTTTGGTTCCCGGGACTTCGTACCAAGAGACCCAGTACTTC.

V and J are TRBV11-2 and TRBJ2-3; tentative D call: TRBD2 (5 bases). V was cut by 3 bases and J by 4 bases, with 8 bases left in between. The germline V gene encodes CDR1 SGHAT and CDR2 FQNNGV. This CDR3 is built from 13 residues. Here the CDR3 reads CASSFDYADTQYF. CDR3 bases: TGTGCCAGCAGCTTTGACTACGCAGATACGCAGTATTTT.

The gene calls are TRBV4-3 and TRBJ2-3; D is undetermined. Germline V CDR1 and CDR2: LGHNA, YSLEER. The CDR3 spans 13 residues. The V end was cut by 0 bases, the J end by 5 bases, with 6 bases between. The CDR3 sequence: CASSQEGIDTQYF. The DNA of the CDR3 is TGCGCCAGCAGCCAAGAAGGGATAGATACGCAGTATTTT.

In the case of this clone: Other DNA sequences in this sample translate to the same CDR3. V gene TRBV27 combines with J gene TRBJ1-2, with D unclear. CDR3 length: 14 amino acids. V was shortened by 2 bases and J by 0 bases, with 7 bases between the two germline ends. CDR1 MNHEY and CDR2 SMNVEV come from the germline V gene (reference sequence). Here the CDR3 reads CASSLQGSNYGYTF. As DNA, the CDR3 is TGTGCCAGCAGTTTACAAGGTTCTAACTATGGCTACACCTTC.

The rearrangement uses TRBV27 and TRBJ2-1, with D maybe TRBD2 (6 bases). Germline CDR1 reads MNHEY; CDR2 reads SMNVEV (reference sequence). The V end lost 9 bases, the J end lost 4 bases, and 13 bases lay between the germline ends. The CDR3 totals 13 residues. CDR3 in DNA: TGTGCCAGAATAGCGGTGATTTACAATGAGCAGTTCTTC. Protein product: CARIAVIYNEQFF.

The chain joins TRBV4-1 to TRBJ1-1; tentatively, D is TRBD1 (5 bases). CDR3 size: 15 residues. V lost 2 bases and J 3 bases, leaving 13 bases between the germline ends. CDR1 and CDR2 (germline): MGHRA, YSYEKL. Here the CDR3 reads CASSQLPGGDTEAFF. Written as DNA, the CDR3 is TGCGCCAGCAGCCAATTGCCCGGGGGGGACACTGAAGCTTTCTTT.

The chain recombines TRBV6-6 with TRBJ2-2; no definite D call. CDR3 length: 13 amino acids. The V and J ends lost 4 bases and 6 bases respectively, with 9 bases between them. Germline assignment: CDR1 MNHNY and CDR2 SVGAGI (reference sequence). CDR3 protein: CASSFGQAGELFF. The CDR3 DNA reads TGTGCCAGCAGTTTCGGGCAAGCCGGGGAGCTGTTTTTT.

The rearrangement joins TRBV6-5 to TRBJ2-2, with TRBD2 matching over 8 bases. The germline V gene encodes CDR1 MNHEY and CDR2 SVGAGI. The J segment lost 5 bases and the V segment lost 6 bases, leaving 5 bases of the junction unmatched. The CDR3 totals 14 residues. CDR3 amino acids: CASRSGSPTGELFF. The CDR3 DNA reads TGTGCCAGCAGAAGCGGGAGTCCGACCGGGGAGCTGTTTTTT.

The chain links TRBV7-7 to TRBJ2-1; 8 bases line up with TRBD2. V gave up 3 bases and J gave up 5 bases; unmatched junction bases: 6. The CDR3 spans 15 residues. CDR1 and CDR2 from the germline V gene are SSHAT and FNYEAQ (reference sequence). Here the CDR3 DNA reads TGTGCCAGCAGCTTGAAGCGGGAGCTTGACAATGAGCAGTTCTTC. It specifies CASSLKRELDNEQFF.

This sequence joins TRBV27 and TRBJ2-1; D possibly corresponds to TRBD2 (6 bases). This CDR3 contains 14 residues. Trimming took off 8 bases at V and 2 bases at J, with 13 bases between the two ends. CDR1 and CDR2 from the germline V gene are MNHEY and SMNVEV (reference sequence). The CDR3 sequence is CASGWGVTYNEQFF. The DNA for the CDR3 is TGTGCCAGCGGTTGGGGGGTCACCTACAATGAGCAGTTCTTC.

This chain's CDR3 is CASSIGQLNTEAFF. DNA for the CDR3: TGTGCCAGCAGCATCGGACAGCTCAACACTGAAGCTTTCTTT. The chain recombines TRBV13 with TRBJ1-1; tentative D call: TRBD1 (6 bases). V was pared by 5 bases and J by 2 bases, with 12 bases between. CDR1 is PRHDT and CDR2 is FYEKMQ in the germline V gene (reference sequence). The CDR3 covers 14 residues.

V and J are TRBV12-2 and TRBJ2-3; the table gives TRBD1 as D, unverified against the DNA. TRBV12-2 is marked as a pseudogene. The CDR3 is 16 amino acids. CDR3 DNA: TGTGCAAGTCGCTTCCACCAGCCGGCACAGGCAGATACGCAGTATTTT. Its protein product is CASRFHQPAQADTQYF.